The 18 T cell receptor gamma chains below come from one sample, sequenced in a study of gamma delta lymphoproliferative disorders and STAT genes. With CATT, TCRdb re-called clones from the multiplex PCR reads. Altogether roughly 1,300 gamma-chain clones are present, 10% to 15% being singletons, with the ten largest covering roughly 17%. The receptor sequences were amplified from genomic DNA of peripheral blood mononuclear cells. The sequenced sample was blood. All receptors come from a human donor in good health.

This clone is judged medium-sized. The genes are TRGV10 and TRGJ1 or TRGJ2. In the absence of a J gene in TCRdb, the DNA was matched to germline to assign it here. TRGV10 falls under the ORF class, with uncertain function. This CDR3 is built from 13 residues. The trim removed 8 bases at V and 4 bases at J, leaving 9 bases unmatched. The CDR3 DNA reads TGTGCTGCGTGGGATTATAGATATTATAAGAAACTCTTT. Its translation is CAAWDYRYYKKLF.

This clone is labeled as medium-sized. One end of the junction varies from germline; a read error may be responsible. This chain joins TRGV9 and TRGJP2. The J gene was not available in TCRdb and was assigned here by matching the DNA to germline segments. Germline values: CDR1 GITISATS, CDR2 ISYDGTV (reference sequence). There are 11 residues in the CDR3. This CDR3 is CSVVGDWIKTF. The CDR3 nucleotides are TGCAGTGTGGTAGGTGATTGGATCAAGACGTTT.

This clone rates as medium-sized. This chain links TRGV2 with TRGJ1 or TRGJ2. As TCRdb names no J gene, one was assigned here on the basis of a DNA match to germline. There are 12 residues in the CDR3. V dropped 0 bases and J dropped 10; count of bases not matched to a gene: 6. CDR1 is EGSNGY and CDR2 is YDSYNSKV in the germline V gene. CDR3 protein: CATWDGPSKKLF. DNA for the CDR3: TGTGCCACCTGGGACGGGCCGTCGAAGAAACTCTTT.

The V gene is TRGV3, but the J gene lacks a call. CDR3 length equals 12 residues. CDR1 and CDR2 from the germline V gene are VTNTFY and YDVSTARD (reference sequence). CDR3: CATWDRARFRLF. In DNA form, the CDR3 reads TGTGCCACCTGGGACAGGGCTCGTTTTCGACTCTTT.

This clone ranks as medium-sized. The chain has TRGV9 and TRGJ1 or TRGJ2. Matching the DNA to germline supplied the J gene, which TCRdb does not give. CDR3 length equals 12 residues. V lost 5 bases and J lost 0; bases outside the gene matches: 1. Per germline, CDR1 GITISATS and CDR2 ISYDGTV (reference sequence). CDR3 residues: CALWGNYYKKLF. The CDR3 bases are TGTGCCTTGTGGGGGAATTATTATAAGAAACTCTTT.

Within the sample, this clone is medium-sized. The rearrangement uses TRGV9 and TRGJP. No J segment appears in TCRdb, so it was assigned here by matching the sequence to germline. After removal of 2 bases from V and 9 bases from J, the junction contained 4 bases not matched to a gene. CDR3 size: 15 residues. The germline CDR1 and CDR2 sequences are GITISATS and ISYDGTV (reference sequence). The CDR3 loop is CALWEAGLGKKIKVF. The CDR3 nucleotides are TGTGCCTTGTGGGAGGCGGGGTTGGGCAAAAAAATCAAGGTATTT.

No J gene was named, though the V gene is TRGV8. CDR3 length equals 9 residues. Germline CDR1 VENAVY, CDR2 YDSYNSRV. For the CDR3, the DNA is TGTGCCACCTGGACACGGGGACTCTTT. Residues: CATWTRGLF.

In its sample, this clone ranks as large. This sequence joins TRGV2 and TRGJ1 or TRGJ2. Since TCRdb gives no J gene, matching the DNA to germline was used here to assign it. Per germline, CDR1 EGSNGY and CDR2 YDSYNSKV. The CDR3 sequence is 15 residues long. J lost 5 bases, V lost 0 bases, and 10 bases had no gene match. The CDR3 here is CATWDGLLRDYKKLF. The CDR3 nucleotides read TGTGCCACCTGGGACGGGCTCCTCCGTGATTATAAGAAACTCTTT.

By proportion, this clone is medium-sized (0.01 to 0.1%). The genes are TRGV5P and TRGJ1 or TRGJ2. The J gene, missing from TCRdb, was assigned here through DNA to germline matching. TRGV5P is reported as a pseudogene. This CDR3 is 12 amino acids long. In nucleotides, the CDR3 is TGTGCCACCTGGGTGATTTATTATAAGAAACTCTTT. Translating it yields CATWVIYYKKLF.

This clone rates as medium-sized. CDR3: CATWDGPTGWFKIF. For the CDR3, the DNA is TGTGCCACCTGGGATGGTCCCACTGGTTGGTTCAAGATATTT. This chain connects TRGV4 to TRGJP1. The J gene is absent in TCRdb and was assigned here via DNA matching to germline. V gave up 1 base and J gave up 3 bases; unmatched junction bases: 2. Germline CDR1 is EGSTGY and CDR2 is YDSYTSSV. This CDR3 has 14 amino acids.

In this sample, this clone is large. V usage is TRGV10 and J usage is TRGJP1. TCRdb offers no J gene call, so here the DNA was matched to germline to obtain one. TRGV10 belongs to the ORF category, with a function that is uncertain. V lost 8 bases and J lost 4; bases outside the gene matches: 11. This CDR3 region has 15 residues. The CDR3 coding sequence is TGTGCTGCGTGGGATTATATTCTCACTGGTTGGTTCAAGATATTT. This sequence encodes CAAWDYILTGWFKIF.

In this sample, this clone is medium-sized. The gene calls are TRGV2 and TRGJP2. Assignment of the J gene here rests on matching the DNA to germline, because TCRdb gives none. Germline CDR1 and CDR2: EGSNGY and YDSYNSKV. After removal of 0 bases from V and 0 bases from J, the junction contained 10 bases not matched to a gene. The CDR3 has 18 amino acids. CDR3 nucleotides: TGTGCCACCTGGGACGGGCCCCCGTCATATAGTAGTGATTGGATCAAGACGTTT. The encoded protein is CATWDGPPSYSSDWIKTF.

Within the sample, this clone is medium-sized (0.01 to 0.1%). The chain uses TRGV4 and TRGJ1 or TRGJ2. TCRdb gives no J gene; it was assigned here by matching the DNA to germline. Germline V gene sequence: CDR1 EGSTGY, CDR2 YDSYTSSV. The CDR3 consists of 12 residues. With 0 bases clipped from V and 7 bases from J, the junction kept 3 bases outside the gene matches. The chain's CDR3 is CATWDGKYKKLF. As DNA, the CDR3 is TGTGCCACCTGGGATGGGAAGTATAAGAAACTCTTT.

This clone is labeled large. The rearrangement joins TRGV10 to TRGJP1. No J segment appears in TCRdb, so it was assigned here by matching the sequence to germline. TRGV10 is filed as an ORF, its function uncertain. V lost 8 bases, J lost 2 bases, and 6 bases stayed unmatched. The CDR3 is 14 residues long. CDR3 residues: CAAWDYTTGWFKIF. The CDR3 coding sequence is TGTGCTGCGTGGGATTACACCACTGGTTGGTTCAAGATATTT.

In this sample, this clone is large. The genes are TRGV10 and TRGJP1. TCRdb records no J gene; here it was assigned by comparing the DNA to germline. TRGV10 counts as an open reading frame of uncertain function. Trimming at V came to 8 bases and at J to 0 bases, leaving 7 bases not matched to a gene. This CDR3 is 15 amino acids long. CDR3 DNA: TGTGCTGCGTGGGACTGGAATACCACTGGTTGGTTCAAGATATTT. This codes for CAAWDWNTTGWFKIF.

By its share, this clone is medium-sized. The genes are TRGV8 and TRGJ1 or TRGJ2. Here the J gene was assigned by germline matching of the DNA, as TCRdb has none. This CDR3 has 14 residues. The trim removed 9 bases at V and 0 bases at J, leaving 11 bases unmatched. CDR1 and CDR2 from the germline V gene are VENAVY and YDSYNSRV. CDR3 residues: CATPSNSNYYKKLF. Here the CDR3 DNA reads TGTGCCACCCCCTCCAATTCGAATTATTATAAGAAACTCTTT.

This clone is labeled medium-sized. The rearrangement uses TRGV8 and TRGJ1 or TRGJ2. TCRdb records no J gene; here it was assigned by comparing the DNA to germline. The V gene end was trimmed by 3 bases and the J gene end by 4 bases; junction bases not matched to a gene: 6. The CDR3 spans 13 residues. In germline, CDR1 is VENAVY, CDR2 YDSYNSRV. In DNA form, the CDR3 reads TGTGCCACCTGGGATGGGAGGTATTATAAGAAACTCTTT. This translates into CATWDGRYYKKLF.

In its sample, this clone ranks as medium-sized. This chain links TRGV8 with TRGJ1 or TRGJ2. The J gene was missing in TCRdb and was found by matching the end of the DNA to germline. Per the germline V gene, CDR1 is VENAVY and CDR2 is YDSYNSRV. The V gene end was trimmed by 6 bases and the J gene end by 2 bases; junction bases not matched to a gene: 25. This CDR3 has 19 residues. The CDR3 here is CATWLDLGSRLADYYKKLF. In DNA, the CDR3 is TGTGCCACCTGGCTCGACTTAGGATCTAGGTTAGCGGATTATTATAAGAAACTCTTT.